This T cell receptor beta chain came from a study of beta chain features in type 1 diabetes. The CDR3 has 14 residues. The V gene's germline CDR1 is MDHEN and CDR2 SYDVKM. The V end was cut by 4 bases, the J end by 0 bases, with 9 bases between. Overall study findings and caveats: Although PCR might favor shorter templates, it would do so equally in patients and controls.

All of the isolated RNA was reverse transcribed, so expressed TCRB transcripts were sequenced. Assay: immunoSEQ multiplex PCR; the TCRdb copy retains only in-frame clones and omits some. The sample lists about 900,000 clones; 15% to 20% were seen once. About this clone: The antigen is unknown.

Input material: naive CD4+ T cells from blood. This chain links TRBV28 with TRBJ1-1; possibly TRBD1 for D (6 bases). The source is a woman younger than 35 in good health. Here the CDR3 DNA reads TGTGCCAGCAGTTCCCGGACAGTGAACACTGAAGCTTTCTTT. Translating it yields CASSSRTVNTEAFF.